These 27 T cell receptor beta chains originate from one sample sequenced in a study of ipilimumab plus nivolumab after autologous stem cell transplantation. TCRdb keeps only in-frame clones here, not all; method: immunoSEQ multiplex PCR. Found here are about 84,000 clones, 83% of them singletons; the top ten hold 2.2%. Sample: PBMCs, taken in a trial of ipilimumab plus nivolumab as post-transplant consolidation. The receptors were gathered from a male donor with diffuse large B-cell lymphoma.

The rearrangement uses TRBV5-1 and TRBJ2-1; D call uncertain. The CDR3 runs to 12 residues. V was clipped by 3 bases and J by 5 bases, with 6 bases between them. Per germline, CDR1 SGHRS and CDR2 YFSETQ. CDR3 region: CASSYRDNEQFF. CDR3 sequence (DNA): TGCGCCAGCAGCTACCGGGACAATGAGCAGTTCTTC. Together with reference TRBV5-1 and TRBJ2-1, the CDR3 gives the full variable domain: KAGVTQTPRYLIKTRGQQVTLSCSPISGHRSVSWYQQTPGQGLQFLFEYFSETQRNKGNFPGRFSGRQFSNSRSEMNVSTLELGDSALYLCASSYRDNEQFFGPGTRLTVL.

The chain links TRBV7-8 to TRBJ2-7, with D unclear. Trimming shortened V by 1 base and J by 3 bases, and 13 bases separated the two germline ends. Germline-derived CDR1 and CDR2 are SGHVS and FQNEAQ. This CDR3 is 15 amino acids long. The CDR3 DNA reads TGTGCCAGCAGCTTAGAGTCGAGGTGGGGCTACGAGCAGTACTTC. Its translation is CASSLESRWGYEQYF.

The chain is built from TRBV6-5 and TRBJ1-5; D call uncertain. V dropped 5 bases and J dropped 5 bases, with 16 bases sitting between them. The CDR3 contains 15 residues. Germline V CDR1 and CDR2: MNHEY, SVGAGI. CDR3 sequence: CASSPRPIGYQPQHF. CDR3 nucleotides: TGTGCCAGCAGTCCTCGACCGATTGGTTATCAGCCCCAGCATTTT.

The rearrangement uses TRBV6-6 and TRBJ1-4, with TRBD1 matching over 7 bases. The CDR3 is 14 amino acids. CDR1 is MNHNY, CDR2 SVGAGI, per germline (reference sequence). V lost 7 bases to trimming and J lost 2 bases; unmatched junction nucleotides: 4. The CDR3 nucleotides are TGTGCCAGCACCGACAGGGTTACTAATGAAAAACTGTTTTTT. It codes for CASTDRVTNEKLFF.

The rearrangement joins TRBV6-6 to TRBJ1-1; 7 nucleotides agree with TRBD1. After removal of 7 bases from V and 6 bases from J, the junction contained 5 bases not matched to a gene. Germline CDR1 and CDR2: MNHNY and SVGAGI (reference sequence). The CDR3 has 12 residues. As DNA, the CDR3 is TGTGCCAGCATGACAGGGCAGGCTGAAGCTTTCTTT. Protein: CASMTGQAEAFF.

The rearrangement uses TRBV6-1 and TRBJ2-7, with a possible D match to TRBD1 (6 bases). There are 13 residues in the CDR3. Germline V gene lookup returns CDR1 MNHNS and CDR2 SASEGT. The germline V and J ends were trimmed by 5 bases and 4 bases, with 12 bases remaining between them. The CDR3 reads CASSPGQPYEQYF. Written as DNA, the CDR3 is TGTGCCAGCAGTCCGGGACAACCTTACGAGCAGTACTTC.

This chain connects TRBV5-1 to TRBJ1-4; tentative D call: TRBD1 (5 bases). Germline V lookup: CDR1 SGHRS, CDR2 YFSETQ. V lost 1 base to trimming and J lost 1 base, with 5 bases between them. CDR3 length: 14 amino acids. CDR3 coding DNA: TGCGCCAGCAGCTTGCAGGGAACTAATGAAAAACTGTTTTTT. This translates into CASSLQGTNEKLFF. The variable domain in full, completed from reference TRBV5-1 and TRBJ1-4, reads KAGVTQTPRYLIKTRGQQVTLSCSPISGHRSVSWYQQTPGQGLQFLFEYFSETQRNKGNFPGRFSGRQFSNSRSEMNVSTLELGDSALYLCASSLQGTNEKLFFGSGTQLSVL.

The rearrangement uses TRBV30 and TRBJ2-7, with D perhaps matching TRBD1 (5 bases). V dropped 4 bases and J dropped 5 bases, with 21 bases sitting between them. Per germline, CDR1 GTSNPN and CDR2 SVGIG (reference sequence). The CDR3 loop spans 15 amino acids. This CDR3 reads CAWTIGHTRSHEQYF. DNA of the CDR3: TGTGCCTGGACTATTGGACACACGCGCTCGCACGAGCAGTACTTC. Full variable domain (remainder filled in from reference TRBV30 and TRBJ2-7): SQTIHQWPATLVQPVGSPLSLECTVEGTSNPNLYWYRQAAGRGLQLLFYSVGIGQISSEVPQNLSASRPQDRQFILSSKKLLLSDSGFYLCAWTIGHTRSHEQYFGPGTRLTVT.

The chain is built from TRBV4-3 and TRBJ2-7; weak D call: TRBD2 (6 bases). Trimming removed 0 bases from V and 3 bases from J, with 21 bases in between. The germline gives CDR1 LGHNA, CDR2 YSLEER. There are 18 residues in the CDR3. CDR3 coding DNA: TGCGCCAGCAGCCAAGATCTTTGGAGGGCAGATCTAGGCTACGAGCAGTACTTC. Encoded protein: CASSQDLWRADLGYEQYF.

The genes are TRBV5-1 and TRBJ1-1, with TRBD1 as a possible D gene (5 bases). Per the germline V gene, CDR1 is SGHRS and CDR2 is YFSETQ. There are 17 residues in the CDR3. Trimming stripped 0 bases from V and 0 bases from J, with 15 bases between. The CDR3 DNA is TGCGCCAGCAGCTTGGCCGGGGGGTTAGGCCTGAACACTGAAGCTTTCTTT. It yields the protein CASSLAGGLGLNTEAFF.

This chain joins TRBV6-5 and TRBJ2-7; no clear D. With 4 bases removed from V and 3 bases from J, the gap between germline ends came to 19 bases. From germline, CDR1 is MNHEY and CDR2 SVGAGI. The CDR3 sequence is 16 residues long. The CDR3 is CASSSRPEATIYEQYF. The CDR3 bases are TGTGCCAGCAGTTCGAGGCCAGAAGCTACGATCTACGAGCAGTACTTC.

This clone was counted once. The V call is TRBV7-2, the J call TRBJ1-3; possibly TRBD1 for D (6 bases). This CDR3 is 17 amino acids long. V was pared by 0 bases and J by 3 bases, with 15 bases between. Germline V CDR1 and CDR2: SGHTA, FQGNSA. The CDR3 sequence: CASSLAPRGAGGNTIYF. CDR3 bases: TGTGCCAGCAGCTTAGCCCCTCGGGGGGCGGGTGGAAACACCATATATTTT.

As regards this clone: Other DNA sequences in this sample translate to the same CDR3. The rearrangement links TRBV19 to TRBJ1-2; D perhaps matches TRBD1 (6 bases). The CDR3 loop spans 12 amino acids. Germline CDR1 is LNHDA and CDR2 is SQIVND (reference sequence). With 7 bases removed from V and 10 bases from J, the gap between germline ends came to 16 bases. The CDR3 protein is CASKEIRGNYTF. The CDR3 DNA reads TGTGCCAGTAAGGAGATAAGGGGGAACTACACCTTC.

The CDR3 loop is CASSSRLAGGPETQYF. The CDR3 DNA reads as TGTGCCAGCAGCTCCCGACTAGCGGGGGGTCCGGAGACCCAGTACTTC. V is TRBV7-6 and J is TRBJ2-5; the match to TRBD2 covers 13 bases. V lost 4 bases and J lost 5; bases outside the gene matches: 7. The CDR3 totals 16 residues. Germline CDR1 reads SGHVS; CDR2 reads FNYEAQ.

V and J are TRBV14 and TRBJ1-6, with D unclear. The CDR3 extends over 17 amino acids. Trimming took off 1 base at V and 10 bases at J, with 20 bases between the two ends. The germline V gene has CDR1 SGHDN and CDR2 FVKESK. For the CDR3, the DNA is TGTGCCAGCAGCCAAGTCGGGTTCTCCCATCTCAGGTCACCCCTCCACTTT. Translating it yields CASSQVGFSHLRSPLHF.

This sequence joins TRBV4-3 and TRBJ2-3; possible D gene TRBD1, 5 bases. With 3 bases removed from V and 9 bases from J, the gap between germline ends came to 13 bases. Germline V lookup: CDR1 LGHNA, CDR2 YSLEER. The length of the CDR3 is 13 residues. The CDR3 reads CASSQDLGATQYF. In nucleotides, the CDR3 is TGCGCCAGCAGCCAGGATTTAGGGGCCACGCAGTATTTT.

The chain couples TRBV28 to TRBJ2-3, with 8 bases aligning to TRBD2. CDR1 is MDHEN and CDR2 is SYDVKM in the germline V gene. After removal of 10 bases from V and 0 bases from J, the junction contained 9 bases not matched to a gene. This CDR3 contains 15 residues. CDR3 nucleotide sequence: TGTGCCATTTTACCGGGAGGGGGTAGCACAGATACGCAGTATTTT. It translates to CAILPGGGSTDTQYF. Complete variable domain (other parts from reference TRBV28 and TRBJ2-3): DVKVTQSSRYLVKRTGEKVFLECVQDMDHENMFWYRQDPGLGLRLIYFSYDVKMKEKGDIPEGYSVSREKKERFSLILESASTNQTSMYLCAILPGGGSTDTQYFGPGTRLTVL.

This chain links TRBV5-4 with TRBJ1-1; D is unclear. V was trimmed by 4 bases and J by 1 base, leaving 11 bases between them. Germline-derived CDR1 and CDR2 are SGHNT and YYREEE (reference sequence). This CDR3 region has 14 residues. CDR3 in amino acids: CASSRTYRNTEAFF. The CDR3 DNA reads as TGTGCCAGCAGCAGAACCTACAGGAACACTGAAGCTTTCTTT.

This chain links TRBV9 with TRBJ2-1; maybe TRBD2 (5 bases). The ends were cut back, 6 bases at V and 0 bases at J, with 13 bases in the middle. The CDR3 has 15 amino acids. Germline CDR1 is SGDLS and CDR2 is YYNGEE. CDR3 sequence: CASTPPAASYNEQFF. The CDR3 DNA is TGTGCCAGCACCCCCCCAGCGGCCTCCTACAATGAGCAGTTCTTC.

The chain joins TRBV7-9 to TRBJ2-3; D is unresolved. The CDR3 extends over 13 amino acids. The ends were cut back, 5 bases at V and 4 bases at J, with 10 bases in the middle. Germline assignment: CDR1 SEHNR and CDR2 FQNEAQ (reference sequence). CDR3: CASSLSSSDTQYF. In DNA form, the CDR3 reads TGTGCCAGCAGCCTTTCTTCGTCAGATACGCAGTATTTT.

The rearrangement joins TRBV27 to TRBJ1-4, with 10 bases lining up with TRBD1. The V and J ends lost 5 bases and 7 bases, in that order; junction bases with no gene match: 7. The germline CDR1 and CDR2 sequences are MNHEY and SMNVEV (reference sequence). The CDR3 runs to 15 residues. The CDR3 here is CASSADRGLGEKLFF. The CDR3 bases are TGTGCCAGCAGTGCCGACAGGGGGCTGGGTGAAAAACTGTTTTTT.

This clone came up once. The chain links TRBV5-1 to TRBJ1-1, with D possibly matching TRBD1 (5 bases). The CDR3 runs to 17 residues. Trimming pared 4 bases from V and 7 bases from J, leaving 26 bases between. The germline V gene has CDR1 SGHRS and CDR2 YFSETQ. The CDR3 loop reads CASSPRSGGEITGEAFF. The DNA for the CDR3 is TGCGCCAGCAGCCCCCGTAGTGGAGGGGAAATAACAGGTGAAGCTTTCTTT. The variable domain in full, with the rest retrieved from reference TRBV5-1 and TRBJ1-1, is KAGVTQTPRYLIKTRGQQVTLSCSPISGHRSVSWYQQTPGQGLQFLFEYFSETQRNKGNFPGRFSGRQFSNSRSEMNVSTLELGDSALYLCASSPRSGGEITGEAFFGQGTRLTVV.

The chain couples TRBV25-1 to TRBJ1-1; no firm D call. The V end lost 4 bases, the J end lost 3 bases, and 9 bases lay between the germline ends. The CDR3 totals 13 residues. Looked up from germline, CDR1 is MGHDK and CDR2 is SYGVNS. The CDR3 region has the DNA TGTGCCAGCAGTGGCGCCCCGGACACTGAAGCTTTCTTT. Translating gives CASSGAPDTEAFF.

In this sample, this clone turned up once. DNA for the CDR3: TGTGCCAGCAGCTTGGGGCGGGGCCATGAGTTCTTC. Residues: CASSLGRGHEFF. V gene TRBV5-4 combines with J gene TRBJ2-1; tentatively, D is TRBD2 (6 bases). Germline CDR1 is SGHNT and CDR2 is YYREEE (reference sequence). The V end lost 0 bases, the J end lost 14 bases, and 12 bases lay between the germline ends. This CDR3 contains 12 residues.

To note about this clone: Other DNA sequences of this sample code for an identical CDR3. The rearrangement links TRBV5-4 to TRBJ1-1; TRBD1 matches at 9 bases. Losses at the gene ends were 0 bases for V and 2 bases for J; bases not matched to a gene: 2. The germline V gene has CDR1 SGHNT and CDR2 YYREEE (reference sequence). This CDR3 has 15 amino acids. The CDR3 DNA is TGTGCCAGCAGCTTGGGACAGGGGGGCAACACTGAAGCTTTCTTT. It encodes CASSLGQGGNTEAFF.

This clone appeared a single time. The J gene is TRBJ2-3, the V gene TRBV2, with TRBD1 identical over 9 bases. The CDR3 loop spans 15 amino acids. V was pared by 4 bases and J by 7 bases, with 9 bases of the junction left unmatched. CDR1 SNHLY and CDR2 FYNNEI come from the germline V gene. CDR3 nucleotides: TGTGCCAGCAGTGTTTGGGACAGGGAAGTGAATACGCAGTATTTT. Translated, it gives CASSVWDREVNTQYF. The variable domain in full, completed from reference TRBV2 and TRBJ2-3, reads EPEVTQTPSHQVTQMGQEVILRCVPISNHLYFYWYRQILGQKVEFLVSFYNNEISEKSEIFDDQFSVERPDGSNFTLKIRSTKLEDSAMYFCASSVWDREVNTQYFGPGTRLTVL.

This clone came up once. The chain recombines TRBV19 with TRBJ2-4; D may be TRBD1 (5 bases). V dropped 4 bases and J dropped 0 bases, with 13 bases sitting between them. The germline CDR1 and CDR2 sequences are LNHDA and SQIVND (reference sequence). There are 16 residues in the CDR3. CDR3 region: CASSTRQIQAKNIQYF. DNA for the CDR3: TGTGCCAGTAGTACCAGACAGATTCAAGCCAAAAACATTCAGTACTTC.